These T cell receptor beta chains were read from a single sample in a study of T cell responses to AZD1222 COVID-19 vaccine. Some clones are missing from TCRdb's copy, which holds only in-frame ones; the method was immunoSEQ multiplex PCR. The table records about 120,000 clones, about 85% of them present only once. The sequencing used peripheral blood, collected 28 days after the second AZD1222 dose. These TCRs come from an adult who received the AZD1222 COVID-19 vaccine. The CDR3 runs from the conserved cysteine through the conserved F or W. D genes are given only for firm matches. The listing skips clone size in some rows; elsewhere it reads once, few, many or a size class.

j_call v_call clone_size cdr3_length d_call cdr3_aa cdr3_nt
TRBJ2-1 TRBV12-5 - 14 TRBD2 CASGLRGGPGEQFF TGTGCTAGTGGTTTGCGGGGGGGGCCTGGTGAGCAGTTCTTC
TRBJ2-7 TRBV25-1 - 14 - CASSDWSGAYEQYF TGTGCCAGCAGTGACTGGTCAGGGGCCTACGAGCAGTACTTC
TRBJ2-7 TRBV2 - 15 TRBD2 CASSVTSGGSYEQYF TGTGCCAGCAGTGTTACTAGCGGGGGCTCCTACGAGCAGTACTTC
TRBJ2-7 TRBV28 - 14 - CASSPWGGFDEQYF TGTGCCAGCAGTCCATGGGGCGGGTTCGACGAGCAGTACTTC
TRBJ2-3 TRBV7-6 - 17 TRBD2 CASSSGLAGVSTDTQYF TGTGCCAGCAGCTCGGGACTAGCGGGGGTGAGCACAGATACGCAGTATTTT
TRBJ1-5 TRBV7-2 - 13 - CASSLATNQPQHF TGTGCCAGCAGCTTAGCGACGAATCAGCCCCAGCATTTT
TRBJ1-1 TRBV10-3 - 14 TRBD1 CAISSGGANTEAFF TGTGCCATCAGTTCAGGGGGGGCGAACACTGAAGCTTTCTTT
TRBJ1-2 TRBV5-1 - 17 TRBD1 CASRELTGGARAYGYTF TGCGCCAGCAGAGAATTGACAGGGGGCGCTCGGGCTTATGGCTACACCTTC
TRBJ2-7 TRBV13 - 15 TRBD2 CASSSERGAIYEQYF TGTGCCAGCAGCTCAGAGCGGGGGGCCATCTACGAGCAGTACTTC
TRBJ1-2 TRBV18 once 15 - CASSRGPTGSDGYTF TGTGCCAGCTCAAGGGGCCCCACGGGCTCGGATGGCTACACCTTC
TRBJ1-4 TRBV19 - 14 - CASSMGATNEKLFF TGTGCCAGTAGTATGGGAGCAACTAATGAAAAACTGTTTTTT
TRBJ2-1 TRBV4-3 - 15 TRBD1 CASSFDRASYNEQFF TGCGCCAGCAGCTTCGACAGGGCGTCCTACAATGAGCAGTTCTTC
TRBJ1-5 TRBV29-1 - 12 - CSVGSGNQPQHF TGCAGCGTAGGGTCCGGTAATCAGCCCCAGCATTTT
TRBJ2-7 TRBV28 - 11 - CASSVLYEQYF TGTGCCAGCAGTGTGCTCTACGAGCAGTACTTC
TRBJ2-5 TRBV7-2 once 13 - CASSLGGGETQYF TGTGCCAGCAGCTTGGGCGGAGGAGAGACCCAGTACTTC
TRBJ1-3 TRBV6-1 - 14 - CASSDQAAGNTIYF TGTGCCAGCAGTGATCAGGCGGCGGGAAACACCATATATTTT
TRBJ1-1 TRBV6-5 - 13 - CASRRDPRFEAFF TGTGCCAGCAGAAGGGACCCGCGGTTTGAAGCTTTCTTT
TRBJ2-3 TRBV6-5 - 15 TRBD2 CASRQLAGGTDTQYF TGTGCCAGCAGACAACTAGCGGGGGGCACAGATACGCAGTATTTT
TRBJ2-2 TRBV6-5 - 15 - CASRPRDRVAGELFF TGTGCCAGCAGGCCAAGGGATAGGGTAGCCGGGGAGCTGTTTTTT
TRBJ2-5 TRBV7-3 - 12 - CASSSVGETQYF TGTGCCAGCAGCTCCGTAGGAGAGACCCAGTACTTC
TRBJ1-2 TRBV5-1 - 15 TRBD1 CASSLFSGGDYGYTF TGCGCCAGCAGCTTGTTCTCAGGGGGCGACTATGGCTACACCTTC
TRBJ1-2 TRBV5-8 once 14 - CASSLGPGPYGYTF TGTGCCAGCAGCTTGGGCCCGGGCCCCTATGGCTACACCTTC
TRBJ2-2 TRBV29-1 - 14 - CSVEEKGPPGELFF TGCAGCGTTGAAGAAAAAGGACCGCCCGGGGAGCTGTTTTTT
TRBJ2-3 TRBV24-1 - 13 TRBD1 CASMDREADTQYF TGTGCCTCCATGGACAGGGAGGCAGATACGCAGTATTTT
TRBJ1-5 TRBV6-5 - 15 - CASSYSWTPGQPQHF TGTGCCAGCAGTTACTCCTGGACCCCAGGTCAGCCCCAGCATTTT
TRBJ2-6 TRBV7-3 - 18 TRBD1 CASSSLPGQGSGANVLTF TGTGCCAGCAGCTCCCTTCCGGGACAGGGCTCTGGGGCCAACGTCCTGACTTTC
TRBJ2-5 TRBV6-6 - 13 TRBD2 CASSYVGGEDQYF TGTGCCAGCAGTTACGTGGGGGGGGAGGACCAGTACTTC
TRBJ1-2 TRBV9 - 13 - CASRLTASSGYTF TGTGCCAGCAGATTGACAGCTTCGTCTGGCTACACCTTC
TRBJ2-3 TRBV12-3/TRBV12-4 - 13 TRBD1 CATRDRGADTQYF TGTGCCACCCGGGACAGGGGTGCAGATACGCAGTATTTT
TRBJ1-1 TRBV7-3 once 13 - CASSLQRDTEAFF TGTGCCAGCAGCCTACAGCGGGACACTGAAGCTTTCTTT
TRBJ1-1 TRBV29-1 - 13 - CSVADGENTEAFF TGCAGCGTCGCGGACGGAGAGAACACTGAAGCTTTCTTT
TRBJ1-2 TRBV5-6 - 12 - CASSLMGLGYTF TGTGCCAGCAGCTTAATGGGACTGGGCTACACCTTC
TRBJ2-7 TRBV6-2/TRBV6-3 - 14 - CASSTPPGTHEQYF TGTGCCAGCAGTACCCCACCAGGGACCCACGAGCAGTACTTC
TRBJ2-5 TRBV11-3 - 14 - CASSLARTPETQYF TGTGCCAGCAGCTTAGCCCGGACCCCAGAGACCCAGTACTTC
TRBJ1-6 TRBV7-8 - 14 - CASSLESRNSPLHF TGTGCCAGCAGCTTAGAGTCTCGAAATTCACCCCTCCACTTT
TRBJ1-1 TRBV19 - 18 - CASSIVGTGARGNTEAFF TGTGCCAGTAGTATAGTTGGAACGGGGGCGCGGGGGAACACTGAAGCTTTCTTT